This T cell receptor (beta chain) was sequenced for a study of cytomegalovirus exposure and HLA in healthy donors. Study findings and constraints: A previous analysis found most TCR beta V segments productive roughly 90% or roughly 30% of the time. Sequencing likely generated an artifact that appeared as a cluster of highly shared sequence variants. It emerged from a later analysis that several of the most significant clusters appeared to be linked to common viral pathogens.

Germline V gene lookup returns CDR1 MNHEY and CDR2 SVGAGI. The junction had 9 bases not matched to a gene; V was cut back by 6 bases and J by 3 bases. The CDR3 sequence is 15 residues long. Researchers ran the PCR with 60 Vbeta and 13 Jbeta primers. Produced via immunoSEQ multiplex PCR; TCRdb's table is partial and in-frame only. The sample lists about 120,000 clones; under 20% were seen once. Healthy bone marrow donors made up the cohort. In regard to this clone: Its antigen remains unidentified.

The origin of this receptor is a female donor in good health and CMV-seropositive. This chain uses TRBV6-5 with TRBJ2-7; TRBD1 agrees at 9 bases. Sequencing input: PBMCs. The CDR3 DNA is TGTGCCAGCAGCTCAACCGGGACAGGGAGCTACGAGCAGTACTTC. Translated: CASSSTGTGSYEQYF.